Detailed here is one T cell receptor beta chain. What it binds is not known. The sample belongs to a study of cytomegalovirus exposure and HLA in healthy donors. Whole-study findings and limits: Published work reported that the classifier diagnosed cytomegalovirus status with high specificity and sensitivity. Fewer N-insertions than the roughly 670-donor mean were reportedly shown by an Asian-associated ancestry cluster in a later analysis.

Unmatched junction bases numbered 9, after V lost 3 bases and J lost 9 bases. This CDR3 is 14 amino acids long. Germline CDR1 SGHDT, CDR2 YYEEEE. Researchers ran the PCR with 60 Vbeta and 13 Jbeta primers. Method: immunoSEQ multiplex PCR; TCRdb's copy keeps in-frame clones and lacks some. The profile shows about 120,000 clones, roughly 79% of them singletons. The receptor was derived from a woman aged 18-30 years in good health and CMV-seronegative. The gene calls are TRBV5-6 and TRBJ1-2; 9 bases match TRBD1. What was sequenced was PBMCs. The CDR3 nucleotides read TGTGCCAGCAGCTCTCAGGGACAGGGTCCTAGCTACACCTTC. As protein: CASSSQGQGPSYTF.